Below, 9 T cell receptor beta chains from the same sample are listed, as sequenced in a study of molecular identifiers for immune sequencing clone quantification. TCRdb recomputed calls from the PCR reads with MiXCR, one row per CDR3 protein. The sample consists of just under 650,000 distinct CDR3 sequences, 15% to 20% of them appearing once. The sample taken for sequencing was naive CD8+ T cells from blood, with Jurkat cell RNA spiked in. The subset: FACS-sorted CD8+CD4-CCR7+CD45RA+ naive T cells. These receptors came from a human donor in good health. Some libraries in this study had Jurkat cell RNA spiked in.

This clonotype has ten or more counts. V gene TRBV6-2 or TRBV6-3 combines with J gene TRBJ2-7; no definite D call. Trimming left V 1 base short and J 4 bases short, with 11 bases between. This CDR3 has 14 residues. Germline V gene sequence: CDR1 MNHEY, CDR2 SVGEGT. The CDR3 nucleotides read TGTGCCAGCAGTTACTGGGATAGTCGGTACGAGCAGTACTTC. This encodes CASSYWDSRYEQYF.

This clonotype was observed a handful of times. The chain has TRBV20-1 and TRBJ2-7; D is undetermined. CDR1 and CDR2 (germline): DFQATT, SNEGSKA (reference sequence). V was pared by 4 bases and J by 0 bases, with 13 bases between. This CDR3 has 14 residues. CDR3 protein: CSAKDRRNSYEQYF. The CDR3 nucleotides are TGCAGTGCTAAAGATCGCAGAAACTCCTACGAGCAGTACTTC.

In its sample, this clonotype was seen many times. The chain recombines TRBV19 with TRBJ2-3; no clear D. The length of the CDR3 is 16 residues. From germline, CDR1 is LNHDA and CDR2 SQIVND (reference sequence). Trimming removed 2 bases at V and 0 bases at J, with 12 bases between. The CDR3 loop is CASSILASTSTDTQYF. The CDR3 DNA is TGTGCCAGTAGTATACTGGCATCTACTAGCACAGATACGCAGTATTTT.

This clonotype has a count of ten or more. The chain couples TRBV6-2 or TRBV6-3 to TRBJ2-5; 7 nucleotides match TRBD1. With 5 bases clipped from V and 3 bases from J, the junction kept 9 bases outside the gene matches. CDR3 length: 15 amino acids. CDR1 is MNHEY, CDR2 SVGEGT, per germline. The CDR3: CASSPLTGTEETQYF. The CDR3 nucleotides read TGTGCCAGCAGTCCACTGACCGGGACAGAAGAGACCCAGTACTTC.

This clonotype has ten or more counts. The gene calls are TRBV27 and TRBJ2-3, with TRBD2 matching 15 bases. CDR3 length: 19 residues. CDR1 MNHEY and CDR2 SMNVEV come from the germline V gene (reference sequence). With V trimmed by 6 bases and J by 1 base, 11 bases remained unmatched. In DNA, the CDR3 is TGTGCCAGCAGCGAAATCGGACTAGCGGGAGGGTCTGGCACAGATACGCAGTATTTT. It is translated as CASSEIGLAGGSGTDTQYF.

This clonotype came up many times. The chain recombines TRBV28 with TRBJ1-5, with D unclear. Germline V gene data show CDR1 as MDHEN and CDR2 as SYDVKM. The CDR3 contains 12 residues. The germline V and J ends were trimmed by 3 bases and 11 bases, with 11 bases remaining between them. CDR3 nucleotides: TGTGCCAGCAGTTTCAGTCGGCAGTCCCAGCATTTT. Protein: CASSFSRQSQHF.

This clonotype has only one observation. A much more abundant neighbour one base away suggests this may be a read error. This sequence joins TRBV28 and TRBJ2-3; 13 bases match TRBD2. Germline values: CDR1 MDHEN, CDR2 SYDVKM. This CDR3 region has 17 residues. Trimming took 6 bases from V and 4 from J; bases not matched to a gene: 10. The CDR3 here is CASRTSGRAGIADTQYF. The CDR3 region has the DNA TGTGCCAGCAGAACTAGCGGGAGGGCGGGAATCGCAGATACGCAGTATTTT.

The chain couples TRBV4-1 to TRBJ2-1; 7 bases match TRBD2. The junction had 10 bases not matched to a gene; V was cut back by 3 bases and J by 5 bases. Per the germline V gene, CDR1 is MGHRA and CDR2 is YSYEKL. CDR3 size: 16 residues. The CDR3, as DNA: TGCGCCAGCAGCCACCGGCGAGCGGGGCCGGACAATGAGCAGTTCTTC. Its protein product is CASSHRRAGPDNEQFF.

CDR3 nucleotides: TGTGCCAGCAGCTCCCGCCGCACAGATACGCAGTATTTT. Its protein is CASSSRRTDTQYF. The chain combines TRBV7-9 with TRBJ2-3; D call uncertain. CDR3 length equals 13 residues. Trimming took 4 bases from V and 1 from J, leaving 6 bases between them. Germline CDR1 and CDR2: SEHNR and FQNEAQ (reference sequence).